These T cell receptor beta chains were read from a single sample in a study of T cells after yellow fever vaccination. TCRdb analysed the 5' RACE reads with MiXCR anew, one entry per CDR3 protein. Of almost 600,000 distinct CDR3 sequences in the sample, about 14% were seen once. This material consisted of PBMCs, taken on the day of the yellow fever booster vaccination. The receptors come from a man under 40 who received the YFV17D yellow fever vaccine. CDR3s include the opening cysteine and the closing phenylalanine or tryptophan. A D gene is named only where the DNA matches it firmly. A clone size is listed for some rows: how often the clone was seen (once, few, many), or a class if it is expanded.

v_call	j_call	clone_size	d_call	cdr3_nt	cdr3_aa
TRBV7-8	TRBJ2-5	NA	TRBD2	TGTGCCAGCAGCTCCACCGGGACTAGCTTCCGGGAGACCCAGTACTTC	CASSSTGTSFRETQYF
TRBV5-6	TRBJ2-2	NA	NA	TGTGCCAGCAGCTTGGCAGGGGGACTAGTAGGCACCGGGGAGCTGTTTTTT	CASSLAGGLVGTGELFF
TRBV29-1	TRBJ2-7	few	TRBD2	TGCAGCGTTGATCAAGGGAGGGTTGGGTCCGAGCAGTACTTC	CSVDQGRVGSEQYF
TRBV29-1	TRBJ2-7	NA	NA	TGCAGCGCTAGAGATCTCAGGGGAGGGTCCTCCTACGAGCAGTACTTC	CSARDLRGGSSYEQYF
TRBV6-5	TRBJ2-2	few	NA	TGTGCCAGCAGTTACCACAGGGACACCGGGGAGCTGTTTTTT	CASSYHRDTGELFF
TRBV5-5	TRBJ2-5	NA	NA	TGTGCCAGCAGCCGCGGGCCCGACGAGGCCCAGTACTTC	CASSRGPDEAQYF
TRBV7-8	TRBJ1-1	many	NA	TGTGCCAGCAGCAGGTTAGGAACTGAAGCTTTCTTT	CASSRLGTEAFF
TRBV7-9	TRBJ2-7	few	NA	TGTGCCAGCAGCTTATCTCGGGACGGCCCAGGTCCCGAGCAGTACTTC	CASSLSRDGPGPEQYF
TRBV18	TRBJ2-1	few	NA	TGTGCCAGCGGACTTTCACTAGGGAATGAGCAGTTCTTC	CASGLSLGNEQFF
TRBV21-1	TRBJ2-1	few	NA	TGTGCCAGCAGCAAACACAGGGTTACCTACAATGAGCAGTTCTTC	CASSKHRVTYNEQFF
TRBV4-3	TRBJ2-1	many	NA	TGCGCCAGCAGCCCCCGGGTTGGGGGCTCCTACAATGAGCAGTTCTTC	CASSPRVGGSYNEQFF
TRBV20-1	TRBJ2-7	few	NA	TGCAGTGCTAGAGGGGGCAGGGGCGTCTCCTACGAGCAGTACTTC	CSARGGRGVSYEQYF
TRBV2	TRBJ1-1	NA	NA	TGTGCCAGCAGTACAAACACGCCGGGTGAAGCTTTCTTT	CASSTNTPGEAFF
TRBV20-1	TRBJ2-1	many	NA	TGCAGTGCTAGACTAGCGAGATACAATGAGCAGTTCTTC	CSARLARYNEQFF
TRBV6-1	TRBJ1-1	few	TRBD1	TGTGCCAGCAGTCCCAGAAAGGGGGCTCATGAAGCTTTCTTT	CASSPRKGAHEAFF
TRBV5-4	TRBJ2-7	NA	TRBD1	TGTGCCAGCAGCCATCGGGACAGCCCGGGGTGGCAGTACTTC	CASSHRDSPGWQYF
TRBV5-4	TRBJ2-3	few	TRBD2	TGTGCCAGCAGCTTGGACGGAGCAGCGCCCGGCGGGGGTAGTACGCAGTATTTT	CASSLDGAAPGGGSTQYF
TRBV7-9	TRBJ2-7	NA	TRBD2	TGTGCCACCCGAAAGGCTAGCGGCCCCTACGAGCAGTACTTC	CATRKASGPYEQYF
TRBV10-1	TRBJ2-2	NA	TRBD2	TGCGCCAGCAGACCTGACCCGGGGACTAACCTTAACACCGGGGAGCTGTTTTTT	CASRPDPGTNLNTGELFF
TRBV5-1	TRBJ2-2	few	NA	TGCGCCAGCAGCTTGGGGGACGTAAACACCGGGGAGCTGTTTTTT	CASSLGDVNTGELFF
TRBV12-3/TRBV12-4	TRBJ2-5	few	TRBD2	TGTGCCAGCAGTTCCCGGGCGGGAGTGGAGACCCAGTACTTC	CASSSRAGVETQYF
TRBV6-5	TRBJ1-5	few	NA	TGTGCCAGCAGTTACTCGTATCAGGTCTCTAGCAATCAGCCCCAGCATTTT	CASSYSYQVSSNQPQHF